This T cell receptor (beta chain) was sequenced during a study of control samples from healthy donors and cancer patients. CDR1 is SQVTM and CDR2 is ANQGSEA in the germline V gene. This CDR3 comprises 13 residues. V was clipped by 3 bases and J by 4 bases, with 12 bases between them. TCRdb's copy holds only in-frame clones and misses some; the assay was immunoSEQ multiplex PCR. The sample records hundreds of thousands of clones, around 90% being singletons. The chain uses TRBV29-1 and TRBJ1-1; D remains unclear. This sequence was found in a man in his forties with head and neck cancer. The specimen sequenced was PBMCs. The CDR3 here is CSVEVSQSTEAFF. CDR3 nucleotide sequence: TGCAGCGTTGAGGTTTCACAGAGCACTGAAGCTTTCTTT.